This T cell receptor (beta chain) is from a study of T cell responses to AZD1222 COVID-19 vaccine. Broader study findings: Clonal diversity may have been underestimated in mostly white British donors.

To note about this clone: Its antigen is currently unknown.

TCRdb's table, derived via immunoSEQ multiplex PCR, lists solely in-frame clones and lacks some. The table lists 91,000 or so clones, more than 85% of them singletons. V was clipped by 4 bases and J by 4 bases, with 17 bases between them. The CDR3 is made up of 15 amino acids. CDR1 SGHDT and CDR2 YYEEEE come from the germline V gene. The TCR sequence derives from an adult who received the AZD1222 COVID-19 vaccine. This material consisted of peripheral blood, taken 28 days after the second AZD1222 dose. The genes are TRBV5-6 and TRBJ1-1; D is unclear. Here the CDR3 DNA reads TGTGCCAGCAGCCTTGTTGAGAGGTCTACCACTGAAGCTTTCTTT. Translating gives CASSLVERSTTEAFF.